The 28 T cell receptor beta chains below come from one sample, sequenced in a study of OX40 agonist ivuxolimab in advanced cancers. The repertoire was sequenced with immunoSEQ multiplex PCR; TCRdb's copy has only in-frame clones and lacks some. The table has tens of thousands of clones, 87% seen once. The sequenced sample was CD4+ or CD8+ T cells sorted from blood, obtained in a trial of the OX40 agonist ivuxolimab. These receptors came from an adult with an advanced solid tumor such as melanoma, head and neck, liver or kidney cancer.

The V and J genes are TRBV5-1 and TRBJ2-3; no reliable D call. CDR3 size: 14 residues. The V end lost 2 bases, the J end lost 1 base, and 8 bases lay between the germline ends. Germline CDR1 and CDR2: SGHRS and YFSETQ. This CDR3 is CASSFSPGTDTQYF. CDR3 DNA sequence: TGCGCCAGCAGCTTTTCTCCGGGCACAGATACGCAGTATTTT. Based on the CDR3 plus reference TRBV5-1 and TRBJ2-3, the full variable domain is KAGVTQTPRYLIKTRGQQVTLSCSPISGHRSVSWYQQTPGQGLQFLFEYFSETQRNKGNFPGRFSGRQFSNSRSEMNVSTLELGDSALYLCASSFSPGTDTQYFGPGTRLTVL.

This clone appeared a few times. V and J are TRBV11-3 and TRBJ2-3; D remains ambiguous. V lost 1 base, J lost 3 bases, and 5 bases lay in between. The germline gives CDR1 SGHNT, CDR2 YENEEA. The CDR3 contains 13 residues. As DNA, the CDR3 is TGTGCCAGCAGCTTAGGGCGGACAGATACGCAGTATTTT. Translated: CASSLGRTDTQYF.

The chain has TRBV6-1 and TRBJ2-3; tentatively, D is TRBD2 (5 bases). The length of the CDR3 is 15 residues. V gave up 4 bases and J gave up 4 bases, with 15 bases separating them. Per germline, CDR1 MNHNS and CDR2 SASEGT. CDR3: CASSGEAPRADTQYF. In DNA, the CDR3 is TGTGCCAGCAGTGGGGAAGCGCCGAGGGCAGATACGCAGTATTTT.

The chain is built from TRBV6-5 and TRBJ1-1, with D tentatively TRBD1 (5 bases). V was cut by 2 bases and J by 4 bases, with 11 bases left in between. CDR1 and CDR2 from the germline V gene are MNHEY and SVGAGI. There are 14 residues in the CDR3. The CDR3: CASSYRGWGTEAFF. As DNA, the CDR3 is TGTGCCAGCAGTTACCGGGGGTGGGGCACTGAAGCTTTCTTT.

This clone was seen a handful of times. The CDR3 sequence is CASLRGHPLAGGRETQYF. CDR3 sequence (DNA): TGCGCCAGCCTGAGGGGGCACCCACTAGCGGGGGGCCGGGAGACCCAGTACTTC. The V call is TRBV5-1, the J call TRBJ2-5; 12 bases agree with TRBD2. With V trimmed by 7 bases and J by 5 bases, 18 bases remained unmatched. The CDR3 has 18 amino acids. The germline V gene encodes CDR1 SGHRS and CDR2 YFSETQ.

J is TRBJ2-2 and V is TRBV30; TRBD2 matches 14 bases. The CDR3 length is 18 residues. Germline V gene sequence: CDR1 GTSNPN, CDR2 SVGIG (reference sequence). J lost 0 bases, V lost 7 bases, and 10 bases had no gene match. The CDR3 DNA follows: TGTGCCTCGGCCCCGACTAGCGGGGGGGCCGCGAACACCGGGGAGCTGTTTTTT. It yields the protein CASAPTSGGAANTGELFF.

The CDR3 nucleotides are TGTGCCAGCTCACCTCTGGCTAGCGAAAGGCCCACCGGGGAGCTGTTTTTT. This sequence encodes CASSPLASERPTGELFF. V is TRBV18 and J is TRBJ2-2, with D tentatively TRBD2 (6 bases). The V end was cut by 3 bases, the J end by 4 bases, with 18 bases between. This CDR3 is 17 amino acids long. Per germline, CDR1 KGHSH and CDR2 LQKENI.

The V gene is TRBV18, the J gene TRBJ2-1; D might be TRBD2 (7 bases). CDR1 KGHSH and CDR2 LQKENI come from the germline V gene. V was cut by 6 bases and J by 7 bases, with 16 bases left in between. The CDR3 extends over 14 amino acids. The CDR3 bases are TGTGCCAGCTCCCGGGGGGCAGGGGCTAATGAGCAGTTCTTC. It codes for CASSRGAGANEQFF.

CDR3 nucleotide sequence: TGTGCCAGCAGCTTGGTAGCAGGCTACAATGAGCAGTTCTTC. Its protein is CASSLVAGYNEQFF. V gene TRBV5-6 combines with J gene TRBJ2-1; D not certain. The CDR3 is 14 residues long. Germline V gene sequence: CDR1 SGHDT, CDR2 YYEEEE. V was shortened by 0 bases and J by 3 bases, with 7 bases between the two germline ends.

This chain joins TRBV7-8 and TRBJ1-2, with a tentative D call TRBD1 (5 bases). V was shortened by 5 bases and J by 1 base, with 20 bases between the two germline ends. This CDR3 has 17 amino acids. The germline V gene has CDR1 SGHVS and CDR2 FQNEAQ. CDR3 protein: CASSPISRARFNYGYTF. For the CDR3, the DNA is TGTGCCAGCAGCCCCATCAGCAGGGCTCGATTTAACTATGGCTACACCTTC.

V and J are TRBV5-8 and TRBJ2-7; 8 nucleotides align to TRBD1. The germline V gene encodes CDR1 SGHTS and CDR2 YDEGEE. V shed 3 bases, J shed 3 bases, and the junction held 11 bases outside the gene matches. This CDR3 is built from 16 residues. The DNA for the CDR3 is TGTGCCAGCAGCTGGGGCCGGACAGGGTCGAACTACGAGCAGTACTTC. Its translation: CASSWGRTGSNYEQYF.

The chain links TRBV5-6 to TRBJ2-2; no reliable D call. Germline V gives CDR1 SGHDT, CDR2 YYEEEE. This CDR3 spans 17 amino acids. Trimming took 3 bases from V and 4 from J, leaving 19 bases between them. As DNA, the CDR3 is TGTGCCAGCAGCTCCCCTAACAAACTCACGAGCACCGGGGAGCTGTTTTTT. It specifies CASSSPNKLTSTGELFF.

The chain carries TRBV7-8 and TRBJ2-1; a weak D match, TRBD1 (5 bases). This CDR3 has 13 amino acids. The germline CDR1 and CDR2 sequences are SGHVS and FQNEAQ. Trimming left V 1 base short and J 16 bases short, with 17 bases between. In nucleotides, the CDR3 is TGTGCCAGCAGCTTAGTTGCCGTGGCAGGGCTTTTCTTC. Amino acids: CASSLVAVAGLFF.

The chain combines TRBV5-1 with TRBJ2-7; D is ambiguous. This CDR3 contains 13 residues. Germline V lookup: CDR1 SGHRS, CDR2 YFSETQ. Trimming took 4 bases from V and 3 from J, leaving 11 bases between them. The CDR3 sequence: CASSLAEYYEQYF. Here the CDR3 DNA reads TGCGCCAGCAGCCTTGCGGAGTACTACGAGCAGTACTTC.

The gene calls are TRBV7-9 and TRBJ2-7, with 9 nucleotides matching TRBD2. The CDR3 contains 15 residues. Germline CDR1 SEHNR, CDR2 FQNEAQ (reference sequence). After removal of 5 bases from V and 2 bases from J, the junction contained 7 bases not matched to a gene. CDR3: CASSPPGLAAYEQYF. In DNA, the CDR3 is TGTGCCAGCAGCCCGCCGGGACTAGCCGCCTACGAGCAGTACTTC. The full variable domain, its missing parts supplied by reference TRBV7-9 and TRBJ2-7, is DTGVSQNPRHKITKRGQNVTFRCDPISEHNRLYWYRQTLGQGPEFLTYFQNEAQLEKSRLLSDRFSAERPKGSFSTLEIQRTEQGDSAMYLCASSPPGLAAYEQYFGPGTRLTVT.

J is TRBJ2-7 and V is TRBV19; TRBD1 matches 7 bases. The CDR3 runs 14 residues. V shed 6 bases and J 4 bases; nucleotides not matched to a gene: 9. In germline, CDR1 is LNHDA, CDR2 SQIVND (reference sequence). The CDR3, as DNA: TGTGCCAGTAGAGGACAGGTTACTCAATACGAGCAGTACTTC. Protein product: CASRGQVTQYEQYF.

The CDR3 here is CASSSAGGTDTQYF. The CDR3 DNA reads TGCGCCAGCAGCTCCGCGGGGGGGACAGATACGCAGTATTTT. The chain employs TRBV5-1 and TRBJ2-3, with 9 bases identical to TRBD2. This CDR3 is built from 14 residues. The V segment lost 3 bases and the J segment 3 bases; nucleotides outside the gene matches: 2. Per the germline V gene, CDR1 is SGHRS and CDR2 is YFSETQ.

The gene calls are TRBV10-3 and TRBJ1-2, with 7 bases identical to TRBD1. Looked up from germline, CDR1 is ENHRY and CDR2 is SYGVKD. The CDR3 loop spans 15 amino acids. The V segment lost 6 bases and the J segment 5 bases; nucleotides outside the gene matches: 12. In DNA form, the CDR3 reads TGTGCCATCAGGGGAACCGGGACAGTAACATATGGCTACACCTTC. This translates into CAIRGTGTVTYGYTF.

The CDR3 DNA follows: TGCGCCAGCAGCTCCGGACTAGACCGCACAGATACGCAGTATTTT. Its translation is CASSSGLDRTDTQYF. The chain couples TRBV5-1 to TRBJ2-3; 7 bases agree with TRBD2. The CDR3 is 15 residues long. Germline V CDR1 and CDR2: SGHRS, YFSETQ. V shed 3 bases and J 1 base; nucleotides not matched to a gene: 5.

The chain recombines TRBV6-1 with TRBJ2-5; D is perhaps TRBD1 or TRBD2 (5 bases each). CDR3 length: 14 amino acids. Germline lookup yields CDR1 MNHNS and CDR2 SASEGT. V was pared by 8 bases and J by 4 bases, with 17 bases between. The CDR3 DNA is TGTGCCAGCGGGGGTTCTCGGACTTCAGAGACCCAGTACTTC. Translated: CASGGSRTSETQYF.

The V and J genes are TRBV13 and TRBJ1-2, with D possibly being TRBD1 (6 bases). The CDR3 consists of 15 residues. Between the trimmed V and J ends, which lost 4 bases and 5 bases, there was a span of 17 bases. From germline, CDR1 is PRHDT and CDR2 FYEKMQ (reference sequence). The CDR3: CASSSYWTAPYGYTF. The DNA for the CDR3 is TGTGCCAGCAGCTCCTACTGGACAGCGCCTTATGGCTACACCTTC.

The V gene is TRBV13, the J gene TRBJ2-7; 11 bases are shared with TRBD1. Germline CDR1 reads PRHDT; CDR2 reads FYEKMQ (reference sequence). J gave up 6 bases and V 3 bases, and 1 base lay outside the gene matches. CDR3 length: 13 amino acids. The CDR3 is CASSFGQGAEQYF. CDR3 coding DNA: TGTGCCAGCAGCTTCGGACAGGGGGCCGAGCAGTACTTC.

V and J are TRBV5-4 and TRBJ2-2; tentative D call: TRBD1 (5 bases). This CDR3 region has 16 residues. V lost 4 bases, J lost 5 bases, and 18 bases lay in between. CDR1 and CDR2 from the germline V gene are SGHNT and YYREEE (reference sequence). The CDR3 loop reads CASSPPPTGQTGELFF. CDR3 nucleotide sequence: TGTGCCAGCAGCCCGCCCCCCACAGGCCAAACCGGGGAGCTGTTTTTT.

The genes are TRBV5-1 and TRBJ2-5; a possible D gene is TRBD1 (6 bases). The CDR3 has 14 residues. Germline V lookup: CDR1 SGHRS, CDR2 YFSETQ. V lost 5 bases and J 5 bases, leaving 16 bases between the germline ends. CDR3 residues: CASRDSPGGETQYF. DNA of the CDR3: TGCGCCAGCAGGGACAGTCCCGGTGGGGAGACCCAGTACTTC.

This chain joins TRBV2 and TRBJ2-5; D remains unclear. Germline V gene sequence: CDR1 SNHLY, CDR2 FYNNEI. The CDR3 spans 11 residues. Trimming took off 7 bases at V and 4 bases at J, with 7 bases between the two ends. CDR3 nucleotides: TGTGCCAGCATGGAGCGAGAGACCCAGTACTTC. Its translation: CASMERETQYF.

This clone was detected once. Within the sample, other DNA sequences also encode this same CDR3. The genes are TRBV2 and TRBJ2-7; TRBD1 matches at 10 bases. The length of the CDR3 is 13 residues. Germline CDR1 reads SNHLY; CDR2 reads FYNNEI. V shed 5 bases, J shed 4 bases, and the junction held 2 bases outside the gene matches. CDR3 loop: CASSRDRGYEQYF. Here the CDR3 DNA reads TGTGCCAGCAGTAGGGACAGGGGATACGAGCAGTACTTC.

The V and J genes are TRBV10-1 and TRBJ2-5, with a tentative D call TRBD1 (5 bases). V gave up 6 bases and J gave up 2 bases, with 10 bases separating them. Germline V gene sequence: CDR1 WNHNN, CDR2 SYGVQD (reference sequence). This CDR3 region has 13 residues. Here the CDR3 DNA reads TGCGCCAGCAGCCAGGGAATACAAGAGACCCAGTACTTC. This sequence encodes CASSQGIQETQYF.

The chain couples TRBV29-1 to TRBJ2-7; a weak D match, TRBD1 (5 bases). The CDR3 contains 14 residues. V dropped 7 bases and J dropped 2 bases, with 18 bases sitting between them. Germline V gene sequence: CDR1 SQVTM, CDR2 ANQGSEA. CDR3 loop: CSAAQGAIPYEQYF. The DNA for the CDR3 is TGCAGCGCTGCCCAAGGGGCTATCCCCTACGAGCAGTACTTC.